This TCR beta chain was captured in a study of cytomegalovirus exposure and HLA in healthy donors. Study outcomes and limitations: A later analysis found that most CMV-associated TCR beta chains appeared HLA-restricted. CMV serostatus was the sole immune exposure data available. Because they were indistinguishable, some V segments, including TRBV6-2 and TRBV6-3, were excluded. Usually a TCR sequence was rare, but some public TCRs were found in many donors.

With 60 Vbeta and 13 Jbeta primers, the PCR was carried out. Some clones are missing from TCRdb's copy, which holds only in-frame ones; the method was immunoSEQ multiplex PCR. The sample shows tens of thousands of clones, about 80% of them seen only once. The CDR3 runs 18 residues. Germline V CDR1 and CDR2: SGDLS, YYNGEE. Trimming pared 1 base from V and 2 bases from J, leaving 19 bases between. The sample holds a few counts of this clone. The antigen remains undetermined. The rearrangement links TRBV9 to TRBJ1-3, with D possibly matching TRBD1 (5 bases). Sequencing used PBMCs. This TCR was sampled from a male donor in good health and CMV-seronegative. CDR3 DNA sequence: TGTGCCAGCAGCGTACAGCAGGGCGAACCGCGTCCTGGAAACACCATATATTTT. Translating it yields CASSVQQGEPRPGNTIYF.